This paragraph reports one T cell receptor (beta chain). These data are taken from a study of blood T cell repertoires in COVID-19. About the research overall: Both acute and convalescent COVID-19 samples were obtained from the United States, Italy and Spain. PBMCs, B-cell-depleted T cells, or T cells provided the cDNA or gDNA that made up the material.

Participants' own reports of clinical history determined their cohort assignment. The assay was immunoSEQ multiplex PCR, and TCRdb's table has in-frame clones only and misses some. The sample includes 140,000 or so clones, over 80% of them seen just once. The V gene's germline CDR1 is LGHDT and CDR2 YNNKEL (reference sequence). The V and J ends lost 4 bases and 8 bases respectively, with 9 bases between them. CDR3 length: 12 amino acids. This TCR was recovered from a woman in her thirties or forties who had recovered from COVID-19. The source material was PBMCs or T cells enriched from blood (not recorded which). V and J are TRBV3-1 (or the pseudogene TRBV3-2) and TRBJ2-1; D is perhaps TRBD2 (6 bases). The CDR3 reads CASSRSGDEQFF. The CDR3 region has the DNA TGTGCCAGCAGCCGGTCGGGAGATGAGCAGTTCTTC.